The clone carrying this TCR beta chain was seen once. These data are taken from a study of blood T cell repertoires in COVID-19. TCRdb's table, derived via immunoSEQ multiplex PCR, lists solely in-frame clones and lacks some. This table has about 82,000 clones, roughly 70% appearing once. Germline-derived CDR1 and CDR2 are MNHNY and SVGAGI (reference sequence). Germline trimming cut 0 bases from V and 5 bases from J; bases unmatched to any gene: 4. The CDR3 is 14 amino acids. The sequence was collected from a human donor with acute or convalescent COVID-19. The donor label of this sample is uncertain. Sequencing input: peripheral blood. V usage is TRBV6-6 and J usage is TRBJ2-7; TRBD1 matches at 7 bases. In DNA form, the CDR3 reads TGTGCCAGCAGTTACTCCGAGGGGGCGAACGAGCAGTACGTC. As protein: CASSYSEGANEQYV.